This T cell receptor (beta chain) is from a study of identical twins. V lost 0 bases and J lost 8, with 7 bases in between. In germline, CDR1 is SEHNR, CDR2 FQNEAQ (reference sequence). The length of the CDR3 is 12 residues. From the 5' RACE reads, TCRdb called clonotypes with MiXCR, one entry per CDR3 protein. The data contain about 890,000 distinct CDR3 sequences, 9% to 15% of them singletons. These data were also filed under a second study, of yellow fever vaccine responses in identical twins.

The rearrangement uses TRBV7-9 and TRBJ1-1; D not certain. This receptor was obtained from a woman aged 18-29 years in good health. Sequenced: PBMCs. CDR3 sequence: CASSLAAGEAFF. CDR3 in DNA: TGTGCCAGCAGCTTAGCGGCGGGGGAAGCTTTCTTT.